The 20 T cell receptor beta chains in this list originate from one sample, sequenced in a study of blood T cell repertoires in COVID-19. Generated by immunoSEQ multiplex PCR, the TCRdb table keeps only in-frame clones and is missing some. The sample lists about 91,000 clones; 88% were seen once. Sequencing was performed on peripheral blood. The receptors here all came from an elderly woman with active COVID-19.

The chain is built from TRBV2 and TRBJ1-5, with D possibly being TRBD1 (6 bases). Germline CDR1 and CDR2: SNHLY and FYNNEI. The length of the CDR3 is 14 residues. Deletions cut 8 bases from V and 5 bases from J, with 16 bases between. This CDR3 is CASSAQGPYQPQHF. The CDR3 DNA follows: TGTGCCAGCTCTGCACAGGGTCCATATCAGCCCCAGCATTTT.

The chain links TRBV7-2 to TRBJ1-2; D call uncertain. This CDR3 has 13 amino acids. The V end was cut by 6 bases, the J end by 8 bases, with 16 bases between. Looked up from germline, CDR1 is SGHTA and CDR2 is FQGNSA. DNA of the CDR3: TGTGCCAGCAGTCGAGGGAGGGAAGGAGGCTACACCTTC. Translating it yields CASSRGREGGYTF.

This clone has only a few counts. The chain couples TRBV28 to TRBJ2-4, with a weak D call TRBD2 (6 bases). Germline V gives CDR1 MDHEN, CDR2 SYDVKM. The V gene lost 5 bases and the J gene lost 1 base, with 27 bases spanning the gap. The CDR3 runs to 20 residues. CDR3 protein: CASSPTGGEVPLGAKNIQYF. The CDR3 nucleotides are TGTGCCAGCAGTCCTACGGGCGGGGAGGTCCCCTTGGGGGCCAAAAACATTCAGTACTTC.

V is TRBV21-1 and J is TRBJ2-7; no DNA check was done on the table's D call, TRBD2. TRBV21-1 represents a pseudogene. This CDR3 comprises 15 residues. CDR3 amino acids: CASSKGEDGAYEQYF. CDR3 bases: TGTGCCAGCAGCAAAGGGGAGGACGGAGCCTACGAGCAGTACTTC.

V usage is TRBV29-1 and J usage is TRBJ1-1; no reliable D call. The CDR3 is 11 amino acids. Trimming left V 5 bases short and J 1 base short, with 5 bases between. CDR1 and CDR2 (germline): SQVTM, ANQGSEA. Written as DNA, the CDR3 is TGCAGCGTTATGAGGAACACTGAAGCTTTCTTT. It translates to CSVMRNTEAFF.

The gene calls are TRBV9 and TRBJ2-1; 10 bases map to TRBD1. The CDR3 spans 15 residues. V was pared by 3 bases and J by 6 bases, with 6 bases of the junction left unmatched. In germline, CDR1 is SGDLS, CDR2 YYNGEE. In nucleotides, the CDR3 is TGTGCCAGCAGCGCCGGACAGGGGGTCTTCAATGAGCAGTTCTTC. Its translation: CASSAGQGVFNEQFF.

This chain links TRBV18 with TRBJ2-2, with a weak D call TRBD2 (5 bases). V lost 2 bases to trimming and J lost 1 base, with 14 bases between them. CDR3 length equals 17 residues. In germline, CDR1 is KGHSH, CDR2 LQKENI. CDR3 in amino acids: CASSPFRGRLNTGELFF. The CDR3 nucleotides read TGTGCCAGCTCACCATTCCGAGGGAGATTGAACACCGGGGAGCTGTTTTTT.

The V gene is TRBV29-1, the J gene TRBJ2-7; D uncertain. Trimming stripped 4 bases from V and 2 bases from J, with 12 bases between. This CDR3 is built from 13 residues. The V gene's germline CDR1 is SQVTM and CDR2 ANQGSEA. The CDR3, as DNA: TGCAGCGTTGTCGGCGGAGCACCCTACGAGCAGTACTTC. Protein sequence: CSVVGGAPYEQYF.

V is TRBV6-6 and J is TRBJ1-2; no firm D call. The CDR3 has 12 residues. V was shortened by 2 bases and J by 8 bases, with 9 bases between the two germline ends. CDR1 and CDR2 from the germline V gene are MNHNY and SVGAGI (reference sequence). CDR3 residues: CASSYGSGGYTF. The CDR3 DNA reads TGTGCCAGCAGTTACGGGAGCGGCGGCTACACCTTC.

The genes are TRBV9 and TRBJ2-2, with TRBD2 matching 11 bases. This CDR3 is 15 amino acids long. Germline CDR1 SGDLS, CDR2 YYNGEE. V shed 0 bases, J shed 6 bases, and the junction held 1 base outside the gene matches. The CDR3 region is CASSVELAGAGELFF. The CDR3 DNA reads TGTGCCAGCAGCGTAGAACTAGCGGGAGCCGGGGAGCTGTTTTTT.

In DNA, the CDR3 is TGCGCCAGCAGCCCGGACAGGGGGAACTATGGCTACACCTTC. Protein sequence: CASSPDRGNYGYTF. This sequence joins TRBV4-3 and TRBJ1-2; 10 nucleotides match TRBD1. Germline assignment: CDR1 LGHNA and CDR2 YSLEER. J gave up 2 bases and V 4 bases, and 1 base lay outside the gene matches. The CDR3 loop spans 14 amino acids.

The V gene is TRBV7-9, the J gene TRBJ2-7, with 9 bases lining up with TRBD2. V dropped 2 bases and J dropped 6; count of bases not matched to a gene: 14. The CDR3 spans 17 residues. Germline V gene data show CDR1 as SEHNR and CDR2 as FQNEAQ (reference sequence). This CDR3 reads CASSLWESGRTGFEQYF. The CDR3 DNA reads as TGTGCCAGCAGCTTATGGGAAAGCGGGAGGACTGGTTTCGAGCAGTACTTC.

The chain recombines TRBV19 with TRBJ2-1; D may be TRBD2 (8 bases). Trimming stripped 5 bases from V and 4 bases from J, with 18 bases between. This CDR3 is built from 16 residues. Germline V gene lookup returns CDR1 LNHDA and CDR2 SQIVND (reference sequence). The DNA for the CDR3 is TGTGCCAGTAGTCGGGGGGGACAGCGAATATACAATGAGCAGTTCTTC. This codes for CASSRGGQRIYNEQFF.

This clone has only one observation. This rearrangement joins TRBV6-5 to TRBJ2-3, with TRBD1 matching 9 bases. This CDR3 has 16 residues. With 4 bases clipped from V and 3 bases from J, the junction kept 8 bases outside the gene matches. Germline CDR1 is MNHEY and CDR2 is SVGAGI. In DNA, the CDR3 is TGTGCCAGCAGTTGGGGACAGGGCTTAGGGACAGATACGCAGTATTTT. Protein sequence: CASSWGQGLGTDTQYF.

This clone came up once. J is TRBJ2-3 and V is TRBV7-2, with D possibly being TRBD2 (5 bases). This CDR3 is 14 amino acids long. V was trimmed by 0 bases and J by 6 bases, leaving 10 bases between them. Germline V CDR1 and CDR2: SGHTA, FQGNSA. As DNA, the CDR3 is TGTGCCAGCAGCTTAGCGGGAGCGGCGGATACGCAGTATTTT. It specifies CASSLAGAADTQYF.

This clone was picked up many times. The chain combines TRBV6-5 with TRBJ2-7, with 14 nucleotides matching TRBD2. The germline V gene encodes CDR1 MNHEY and CDR2 SVGAGI. The junction had 3 bases not matched to a gene; V was cut back by 6 bases and J by 5 bases. The CDR3 runs 14 residues. In DNA, the CDR3 is TGTGCCAGCAGCCTGGGACTAGCGGGAGACGAGCAGTACTTC. This gives the protein CASSLGLAGDEQYF.

The gene calls are TRBV18 and TRBJ2-1; D remains ambiguous. Germline loops: CDR1 KGHSH, CDR2 LQKENI. This CDR3 has 13 residues. V was cut by 2 bases and J by 15 bases, with 17 bases left in between. The CDR3 reads CASSPSRERLGFF. CDR3 sequence (DNA): TGTGCCAGCTCACCAAGTCGAGAGCGCTTGGGGTTCTTC.

The J gene is TRBJ2-5, the V gene TRBV2; TRBD2 matches 11 bases. The germline gives CDR1 SNHLY, CDR2 FYNNEI. Unmatched junction bases numbered 5, after V lost 1 base and J lost 4 bases. There are 16 residues in the CDR3. Here the CDR3 DNA reads TGTGCCAGCAGTGAAGAACCCGGACTAGCGGGAGAGACCCAGTACTTC. This encodes CASSEEPGLAGETQYF.

The chain links TRBV4-2 to TRBJ2-4; D perhaps matches TRBD2 (6 bases). The CDR3 is made up of 16 amino acids. Trimming removed 3 bases from V and 4 bases from J, with 16 bases in between. Germline assignment: CDR1 LGHNA and CDR2 YNFKEQ. This CDR3 reads CASSHAAEGTKNIQYF. The CDR3 bases are TGTGCCAGCAGCCACGCGGCGGAGGGGACTAAAAACATTCAGTACTTC.

This chain links TRBV27 with TRBJ2-5; TRBD1 aligns across 12 bases. The ends lost 8 bases at V and 1 base at J; junction bases unmatched: 17. The CDR3 spans 19 residues. Germline-derived CDR1 and CDR2 are MNHEY and SMNVEV (reference sequence). CDR3 coding DNA: TGTGCCAGCGCTTTGAGGGCTAGCGGGACAGGGGGCTTCCAAGAGACCCAGTACTTC. Translating it yields CASALRASGTGGFQETQYF.